Below, 26 T cell receptor beta chains from the same sample are listed, as sequenced in a study of regulatory T cells in long-lasting Graves disease. With iRepertoire HTBI primers and Arm-PCR of CDR3 regions, TCR beta libraries were built. From the multiplex PCR reads, TCRdb called clonotypes with MiXCR, one entry per CDR3 protein. Of around 400,000 distinct CDR3 sequences in the sample, around 20% were seen once. Noted time point: persistent/refractory GD, antithyroid drugs over 5 years with positive TRAb. PBMC RNA was the source of the TCR library. Sample: peripheral blood mononuclear cells (PBMCs), taken when the disease was refractory, from a patient treated with antithyroid drugs. The receptors were sampled from a female donor with Graves disease.

This clonotype was seen more than once but under ten times. The chain links TRBV2 to TRBJ2-1, with D hard to call. Per the germline V gene, CDR1 is SNHLY and CDR2 is FYNNEI. CDR3 size: 15 residues. Trimming pared 3 bases from V and 3 bases from J, leaving 12 bases between. The CDR3 region has the DNA TGTGCCAGCAGTGAGTCCAGTGCAATCTACAATGAGCAGTTCTTC. Translating gives CASSESSAIYNEQFF.

Note on this clonotype: This could be a read error, since a much larger clone is one nucleotide away. The V and J genes are TRBV5-1 and TRBJ1-5, with a tentative D call TRBD1 (6 bases). The CDR3 is 14 residues long. Germline values: CDR1 SGHRS, CDR2 YFSETQ. The CDR3 is CAGSLTTGGQPQHF. CDR3 sequence (DNA): TGCGCCGGCAGCCTTACGACAGGCGGTCAGCCCCAGCATTTT.

This clonotype was observed a few times. The genes are TRBV9 and TRBJ2-5; D is ambiguous. The CDR3 spans 14 residues. Germline assignment: CDR1 SGDLS and CDR2 YYNGEE. The V gene lost 1 base and the J gene lost 0 bases, with 7 bases spanning the gap. CDR3 amino acids: CASSVNSNQETQYF. The CDR3 region has the DNA TGTGCCAGCAGCGTAAACTCGAACCAAGAGACCCAGTACTTC. The full variable domain, in which reference TRBV9 and TRBJ2-5 provide the parts outside the CDR3, is DSGVTQTPKHLITATGQRVTLRCSPRSGDLSVYWYQQSLDQGLQFLIQYYNGEERAKGNILERFSAQQFPDLHSELNLSSLELGDSALYFCASSVNSNQETQYFGPGTRLLVL.

The V call is TRBV5-4, the J call TRBJ2-7; no clear D gene. With 0 bases removed from V and 2 bases from J, the gap between germline ends came to 9 bases. The CDR3 covers 14 residues. CDR1 SGHNT and CDR2 YYREEE come from the germline V gene (reference sequence). CDR3 amino acids: CASSLGRDPYEQYF. The CDR3 DNA sequence: TGTGCCAGCAGCTTGGGTAGGGATCCCTACGAGCAGTACTTC.

This clonotype came up many times. This chain connects TRBV28 to TRBJ2-7, with D unresolved. There are 13 residues in the CDR3. Germline V lookup: CDR1 MDHEN, CDR2 SYDVKM. Trimming took off 4 bases at V and 2 bases at J, with 9 bases between the two ends. CDR3 residues: CASSSRDTYEQYF. The CDR3 region has the DNA TGTGCCAGCAGTTCACGAGACACCTACGAGCAGTACTTC.

This clonotype was observed a single time. The chain joins TRBV5-5 to TRBJ2-1, with 12 bases that match TRBD2. V lost 4 bases and J lost 3; bases outside the gene matches: 2. CDR1 and CDR2 (germline): SGHKS, YYEKEE (reference sequence). The CDR3 covers 15 residues. CDR3 nucleotides: TGTGCCAGCAGCACGGGACTAGCGGGCTACAATGAGCAGTTCTTC. Translating it yields CASSTGLAGYNEQFF.

To note about this clonotype: This may stem from a read error, because a much larger clone lies one nucleotide away. The chain joins TRBV11-1 to TRBJ2-7, with D perhaps assigned TRBD1 or TRBD2 (5 bases each). The CDR3 consists of 15 residues. Germline-derived CDR1 and CDR2 are SGHAT and FQDESV (reference sequence). The germline V and J ends were trimmed by 4 bases and 6 bases, with 19 bases remaining between them. CDR3 sequence reads: CASSSLTGPICEQYF. The DNA for the CDR3 is TGTGCCAGCAGCTCCCTAACGGGACCCATTTGCGAGCAGTACTTC.

In this sample, this clonotype turned up many times. J is TRBJ1-2 and V is TRBV29-1, with 8 bases identical to TRBD1. V shed 0 bases and J 4 bases; nucleotides not matched to a gene: 4. This CDR3 is built from 14 residues. Germline CDR1 SQVTM, CDR2 ANQGSEA. CDR3 loop: CSVEENTGGYGYTF. CDR3 coding DNA: TGCAGCGTTGAAGAAAATACAGGGGGCTATGGCTACACCTTC.

This clonotype has ten or more counts. J is TRBJ2-2 and V is TRBV28; TRBD2 is a possible D gene (6 bases). The CDR3 consists of 15 residues. Germline V gene sequence: CDR1 MDHEN, CDR2 SYDVKM. V lost 3 bases to trimming and J lost 0 bases, with 8 bases between them. CDR3 in DNA: TGTGCCAGCAGTTTGGCGGGGACGAACACCGGGGAGCTGTTTTTT. This codes for CASSLAGTNTGELFF.

This chain uses TRBV2 with TRBJ2-1; 13 bases are a match to TRBD2. This CDR3 has 19 amino acids. V gave up 6 bases and J gave up 8 bases; unmatched junction bases: 19. Germline lookup yields CDR1 SNHLY and CDR2 FYNNEI. CDR3 in DNA: TGTGCCAGCAGCTTATTGACCGTGACCGGGACTAGCGGGACGGATGAGCAGTTCTTC. It yields the protein CASSLLTVTGTSGTDEQFF.

This clonotype came up many times. This rearrangement joins TRBV11-2 to TRBJ2-5; D gene ambiguous. Looked up from germline, CDR1 is SGHAT and CDR2 is FQNNGV. Trimming shortened V by 4 bases and J by 0 bases, and 18 bases separated the two germline ends. The CDR3 loop spans 17 amino acids. CDR3 sequence: CASSSRTLPINQETQYF. The CDR3 coding sequence is TGTGCCAGCAGCTCCAGGACCTTGCCAATTAACCAAGAGACCCAGTACTTC.

This chain links TRBV7-9 with TRBJ2-3, with D unresolved. Trimming shortened V by 1 base and J by 2 bases, and 10 bases separated the two germline ends. CDR3 length: 15 residues. CDR1 is SEHNR and CDR2 is FQNEAQ in the germline V gene (reference sequence). The chain's CDR3 is CASSLGRFDTDTQYF. The CDR3, as DNA: TGTGCCAGCAGCTTAGGGAGATTTGACACAGATACGCAGTATTTT.

This clonotype was observed a few times. J is TRBJ1-2 and V is TRBV3-1, with TRBD1 as a possible D gene (6 bases). Per the germline V gene, CDR1 is LGHDT and CDR2 is YNNKEL (reference sequence). The CDR3 sequence is 13 residues long. The ends were cut back, 2 bases at V and 10 bases at J, with 14 bases in the middle. The CDR3: CASSQQGHRVYTF. In nucleotides, the CDR3 is TGTGCCAGCAGCCAACAGGGGCACAGGGTCTACACCTTC.

This clonotype has at least ten counts. The CDR3 DNA reads TGTGCCAGCAGTCCGGAGCCCGGGGAGCTGTTTTTT. Translation gives CASSPEPGELFF. V is TRBV2 and J is TRBJ2-2; D remains ambiguous. The CDR3 has 12 amino acids. Germline CDR1 and CDR2: SNHLY and FYNNEI. V was cut by 5 bases and J by 6 bases, with 7 bases left in between.

This clonotype has ten or more counts. The V gene is TRBV11-2, the J gene TRBJ2-7; 10 bases match TRBD2. V dropped 2 bases and J dropped 2; count of bases not matched to a gene: 3. Germline CDR1 reads SGHAT; CDR2 reads FQNNGV. The CDR3 runs 15 residues. The CDR3 region is CASSLISGGPYEQYF. CDR3 in DNA: TGTGCCAGCAGCTTAATTAGCGGGGGGCCCTACGAGCAGTACTTC.

This clonotype has a count of ten or more. The rearrangement links TRBV6-1 to TRBJ2-4, with no clear D. The germline V gene encodes CDR1 MNHNS and CDR2 SASEGT. CDR3 length equals 14 residues. Trimming shortened V by 3 bases and J by 1 base, and 7 bases separated the two germline ends. The CDR3 DNA reads TGTGCCAGCAGTGACAGGTGGGCCAAAAACATTCAGTACTTC. Translated, it gives CASSDRWAKNIQYF.

This chain joins TRBV12-3 or TRBV12-4 and TRBJ2-3; 13 bases line up with TRBD2. V shed 5 bases and J 2 bases; nucleotides not matched to a gene: 7. The length of the CDR3 is 17 residues. The CDR3 reads CASSLLGLAGATDTQYF. The CDR3 nucleotides are TGTGCCAGCAGTCTACTAGGACTAGCGGGAGCCACAGATACGCAGTATTTT.

This clonotype was counted a single time. The chain uses TRBV12-3 or TRBV12-4 and TRBJ2-1; 9 nucleotides line up with TRBD1. V gave up 6 bases and J gave up 7 bases; unmatched junction bases: 16. CDR3 length: 17 residues. CDR3 residues: CASSSFIVGQGSNEQFF. The CDR3 region has the DNA TGTGCCAGCAGCTCCTTTATTGTGGGACAGGGATCAAATGAGCAGTTCTTC.

This clonotype was picked up a small number of times. The chain is built from TRBV6-1 and TRBJ2-7, with no clear D. The germline gives CDR1 MNHNS, CDR2 SASEGT. Trimming took off 11 bases at V and 0 bases at J, with 14 bases between the two ends. This CDR3 is built from 13 residues. For the CDR3, the DNA is TGTGCCTCCAGCCCCTTCGCCTCCTACGAGCAGTACTTC. It yields the protein CASSPFASYEQYF.

This clonotype was seen many times. CDR3 loop: CSANIDNQPQHF. CDR3 coding DNA: TGCAGTGCTAACATAGACAATCAGCCCCAGCATTTT. The chain carries TRBV20-1 and TRBJ1-5; no firm D call. CDR3 size: 12 residues. The V gene lost 4 bases and the J gene lost 3 bases, with 7 bases spanning the gap. Germline CDR1 and CDR2: DFQATT and SNEGSKA (reference sequence).

Concerning this clonotype: Being one base from a much bigger clone, this may be a read error. CDR3 nucleotides: TGTGCCACCAACAGGGCAACTAGCGCCTTCTACGAGCAGTACTTC. This sequence encodes CATNRATSAFYEQYF. The chain recombines TRBV15 with TRBJ2-7; TRBD2 is a possible D gene (7 bases). V lost 7 bases to trimming and J lost 3 bases, with 19 bases between them. CDR3 length: 15 amino acids. CDR1 LNHNV and CDR2 YYDKDF come from the germline V gene (reference sequence).

V gene TRBV20-1 combines with J gene TRBJ2-1; 9 positions agree with TRBD2. The trim removed 4 bases at V and 6 bases at J, leaving 10 bases unmatched. Germline values: CDR1 DFQATT, CDR2 SNEGSKA (reference sequence). The CDR3 runs to 15 residues. In DNA, the CDR3 is TGCAGTGCTAACTCGTTAGCGGGAGTGGGCAATGAGCAGTTCTTC. As protein: CSANSLAGVGNEQFF.

This clonotype was recorded a few times. The chain combines TRBV18 with TRBJ2-7; 9 positions match TRBD1. V shed 2 bases, J shed 5 bases, and the junction held 7 bases outside the gene matches. In germline, CDR1 is KGHSH, CDR2 LQKENI. This CDR3 has 15 residues. CDR3 sequence reads: CASSPLGTGGDEQYF. As DNA, the CDR3 is TGTGCCAGCTCACCATTGGGAACAGGGGGCGACGAGCAGTACTTC.

The gene calls are TRBV4-1 and TRBJ2-2; D unclear. The V end lost 1 base, the J end lost 4 bases, and 13 bases lay between the germline ends. Germline V gene data show CDR1 as MGHRA and CDR2 as YSYEKL. There are 16 residues in the CDR3. Written as DNA, the CDR3 is TGCGCCAGCAGCCAAGTCCGTCTGGCCGGCACCGGGGAGCTGTTTTTT. This gives the protein CASSQVRLAGTGELFF.

There are many counts of this clonotype. V usage is TRBV2 and J usage is TRBJ2-7; 8 bases map to TRBD1. V shed 7 bases and J 6 bases; nucleotides not matched to a gene: 2. The length of the CDR3 is 11 residues. Looked up from germline, CDR1 is SNHLY and CDR2 is FYNNEI. The DNA of the CDR3 is TGTGCCAGCATCGACAGGGGCGAGCAGTACTTC. This encodes CASIDRGEQYF.

At least ten counts were recorded for this clonotype. This chain connects TRBV7-2 to TRBJ2-7, with TRBD1 identical over 9 bases. CDR1 and CDR2 from the germline V gene are SGHTA and FQGNSA. The CDR3 is made up of 15 amino acids. The junction had 10 bases not matched to a gene; V was cut back by 6 bases and J by 4 bases. The CDR3 DNA sequence: TGTGCCAGCAGGAAGAGGACAGGGGAAAATTACGAGCAGTACTTC. Amino acid sequence: CASRKRTGENYEQYF.